This entry lists 20 T cell receptor beta chains sequenced from one sample in a study of shared clonotypes between healthy human individuals. In the naive CD8 group, cells lacked CD45RO and were positively selected for CCR7, so terminally differentiated effector memory CD45RA+ cells were left out. Generated by immunoSEQ multiplex PCR, the TCRdb table keeps only in-frame clones and is missing some. The profile covers roughly 590,000 clones, with just under 97% appearing a single time and 0.095% to 0.12% taken by the ten largest. The sequencing sample was made of naive CD8+ T cells sorted from blood. All receptors come from a woman in her twenties or thirties in good health.

This chain joins TRBV27 and TRBJ2-5, with 8 bases that match TRBD1. Germline loops: CDR1 MNHEY, CDR2 SMNVEV (reference sequence). Germline trimming cut 5 bases from V and 5 bases from J; bases unmatched to any gene: 4. The CDR3 loop spans 13 amino acids. Here the CDR3 reads CASSPDRGETQYF. The CDR3 DNA reads as TGTGCCAGCAGTCCCGACAGGGGTGAGACCCAGTACTTC.

The chain couples TRBV28 to TRBJ1-3, with D possibly matching TRBD1 (6 bases). The CDR3 totals 17 residues. The germline CDR1 and CDR2 sequences are MDHEN and SYDVKM. Trimming shortened V by 2 bases and J by 4 bases, and 18 bases separated the two germline ends. The CDR3 loop is CASSLPPGGGKGNTIYF. The CDR3 DNA reads as TGTGCCAGCAGTTTACCCCCCGGAGGGGGGAAAGGAAACACCATATATTTT.

This clone has just one count. CDR3 amino acids: CSAYGQYEQYF. DNA for the CDR3: TGCAGTGCCTACGGACAGTACGAGCAGTACTTC. V gene TRBV20-1 combines with J gene TRBJ2-5; D might be TRBD1 (6 bases). The assigned J gene may be wrong: the sequence end matches TRBJ2-7 better. The CDR3 sequence is 11 residues long. The germline gives CDR1 DFQATT, CDR2 SNEGSKA (reference sequence).

This chain uses TRBV13 with TRBJ2-2; 14 bases agree with TRBD2. J gave up 4 bases and V 5 bases, and 9 bases lay outside the gene matches. Looked up from germline, CDR1 is PRHDT and CDR2 is FYEKMQ (reference sequence). This CDR3 spans 18 amino acids. The CDR3 spells CASSDGTSGRGITGELFF. In DNA, the CDR3 is TGTGCCAGCAGCGATGGGACTAGCGGGAGAGGGATCACCGGGGAGCTGTTTTTT.

The chain has TRBV4-1 and TRBJ2-2, with unresolved D. The CDR3 runs to 14 residues. Germline V lookup: CDR1 MGHRA, CDR2 YSYEKL. V was trimmed by 4 bases and J by 1 base, leaving 7 bases between them. CDR3 residues: CASSPPGNTGELFF. The CDR3 bases are TGCGCCAGCAGCCCCCCGGGGAACACCGGGGAGCTGTTTTTT.

V is TRBV1 and J is TRBJ2-7; the D call TRBD2 from the table was never checked on the DNA. TRBV1 is termed a pseudogene. The CDR3 runs to 15 residues. The CDR3 coding sequence is TGCACCAGCAGCCAAGACGGGAGTAACTCCTACGAGCAGTACTTC. Translated: CTSSQDGSNSYEQYF.

The chain links TRBV19 to TRBJ1-1, with D unclear. The CDR3 spans 15 residues. V dropped 2 bases and J dropped 3 bases, with 13 bases sitting between them. Germline CDR1 LNHDA, CDR2 SQIVND (reference sequence). The CDR3 coding sequence is TGTGCCAGTAGTATAAGAGGGTGGGTAGACACTGAAGCTTTCTTT. Its protein product is CASSIRGWVDTEAFF.

This sequence joins TRBV28 and TRBJ1-1; 9 bases match TRBD1. In germline, CDR1 is MDHEN, CDR2 SYDVKM. With 2 bases clipped from V and 4 bases from J, the junction kept 2 bases outside the gene matches. There are 14 residues in the CDR3. The CDR3 is CASSLGTGSTEAFF. For the CDR3, the DNA is TGTGCCAGCAGTTTAGGGACAGGGAGCACTGAAGCTTTCTTT.

The chain links TRBV6-1 to TRBJ2-7, with D possibly called TRBD1 or TRBD2 (7 bases each). Trimming left V 8 bases short and J 7 bases short, with 18 bases between. Germline V gene data show CDR1 as MNHNS and CDR2 as SASEGT. This CDR3 contains 13 residues. This CDR3 is CASSAGGVGEQYF. The CDR3 DNA reads TGTGCCAGCTCTGCAGGGGGGGTCGGGGAGCAGTACTTC.

This clone was observed once. For the CDR3, the DNA is TGTGCCAGCAGCTCCGTGGGACCCGTCTACGAGCAGTACTTC. Protein product: CASSSVGPVYEQYF. The chain has TRBV11-2 and TRBJ2-7; D tentatively fits TRBD1 or TRBD2 (5 bases each). The germline CDR1 and CDR2 sequences are SGHAT and FQNNGV. This CDR3 comprises 14 residues. V was shortened by 4 bases and J by 3 bases, with 13 bases between the two germline ends.

The CDR3 DNA reads TGTGCCAGCAGCCCTACAAGGAGTAGCACAGATACGCAGTATTTT. Translated: CASSPTRSSTDTQYF. V and J are TRBV7-9 and TRBJ2-3; D uncertain. The CDR3 has 15 amino acids. Germline CDR1 SEHNR, CDR2 FQNEAQ (reference sequence). Trimming shortened V by 5 bases and J by 0 bases, and 12 bases separated the two germline ends.

This chain links TRBV19 with TRBJ2-3; D might be TRBD2 (6 bases). V lost 5 bases to trimming and J lost 6 bases, with 21 bases between them. From germline, CDR1 is LNHDA and CDR2 SQIVND (reference sequence). The length of the CDR3 is 16 residues. The CDR3 nucleotides read TGTGCCAGTAGTCAGGTCGGCAGGTCGGGGGTGGATACGCAGTATTTT. Translating it yields CASSQVGRSGVDTQYF.

The chain uses TRBV27 and TRBJ2-7; no clear D gene. The germline V gene encodes CDR1 MNHEY and CDR2 SMNVEV (reference sequence). The CDR3 is made up of 15 amino acids. Trimming cost V 0 bases and J 0 bases, with 9 bases left between them. DNA of the CDR3: TGTGCCAGCAGTTTATCGTTCGCCGCCTCCTACGAGCAGTACTTC. Its translation is CASSLSFAASYEQYF.

The V gene is TRBV27, the J gene TRBJ2-3; no firm D call. The CDR3 is 16 residues long. The V end was cut by 5 bases, the J end by 5 bases, with 20 bases between. CDR1 and CDR2 (germline): MNHEY, SMNVEV (reference sequence). CDR3 in amino acids: CASSILLGRGVDTQYF. The CDR3 coding sequence is TGTGCCAGCAGTATACTCTTAGGACGTGGCGTAGATACGCAGTATTTT.

The chain couples TRBV4-1 to TRBJ2-1, with no clear D. Trimming took 0 bases from V and 0 from J, leaving 12 bases between them. This CDR3 has 17 residues. CDR1 MGHRA and CDR2 YSYEKL come from the germline V gene. The CDR3 sequence: CASSQEPLPSSYNEQFF. In DNA form, the CDR3 reads TGCGCCAGCAGCCAAGAACCCCTCCCGAGCTCCTACAATGAGCAGTTCTTC.

J is TRBJ2-7 and V is TRBV4-2, with TRBD1 matching over 9 bases. Germline assignment: CDR1 LGHNA and CDR2 YNFKEQ. V lost 0 bases to trimming and J lost 3 bases; unmatched junction nucleotides: 9. The CDR3 totals 17 residues. The CDR3 region has the DNA TGTGCCAGCAGCCAAGATAGTAGTGGACAGGGGTACTACGAGCAGTACTTC. It translates to CASSQDSSGQGYYEQYF.

The rearrangement uses TRBV6-1 and TRBJ1-5; D may be TRBD1 (5 bases). There are 14 residues in the CDR3. Germline CDR1 MNHNS, CDR2 SASEGT. Trimming stripped 4 bases from V and 9 bases from J, with 16 bases between. As DNA, the CDR3 is TGTGCCAGCAGTGTCGGGGTGGGGCTTTGGCCCCAGCATTTT. It specifies CASSVGVGLWPQHF.

The genes are TRBV28 and TRBJ2-1; D call uncertain. Trimming left V 2 bases short and J 7 bases short, with 15 bases between. CDR1 and CDR2 from the germline V gene are MDHEN and SYDVKM. The CDR3 length is 15 residues. CDR3 in DNA: TGTGCCAGCAGTTTAATACAGCTGATGGGTAATGAGCAGTTCTTC. It codes for CASSLIQLMGNEQFF.

The chain employs TRBV5-1 and TRBJ2-3; D not resolved. The CDR3 extends over 16 amino acids. The ends were cut back, 3 bases at V and 2 bases at J, with 16 bases in the middle. CDR1 SGHRS and CDR2 YFSETQ come from the germline V gene. The CDR3 spells CASSSDDVPPTDTQYF. In nucleotides, the CDR3 is TGCGCCAGCAGCTCGGATGACGTACCCCCCACAGATACGCAGTATTTT.

This chain links TRBV27 with TRBJ2-7; TRBD1 might be the D (6 bases). V lost 5 bases to trimming and J lost 3 bases, with 11 bases between them. Germline V CDR1 and CDR2: MNHEY, SMNVEV (reference sequence). The CDR3 spans 13 residues. CDR3 protein: CASSTGSHYEQYF. The CDR3 DNA is TGTGCCAGCAGTACAGGGAGCCACTACGAGCAGTACTTC.